The 20 T cell receptor beta chains in this list originate from one sample, sequenced in a study of shared clonotypes between healthy human individuals. Naive CD8 cells comprised CD45RO-negative, CCR7-positively selected cells, excluding terminally differentiated effector memory CD45RA+ cells. The assay was immunoSEQ multiplex PCR, and TCRdb's table has in-frame clones only and misses some. The sample records about 590,000 clones, 95% to 96% being singletons. What was sequenced was naive CD8+ T cells sorted from blood. These receptors originate from a woman in her thirties in good health.

This chain links TRBV4-1 with TRBJ2-1; weak D call: TRBD2 (5 bases). Germline CDR1 reads MGHRA; CDR2 reads YSYEKL. Deletions cut 0 bases from V and 1 base from J, with 16 bases between. This CDR3 is built from 18 residues. This chain's CDR3 is CASSQDVPAAESYNEQFF. The CDR3 DNA reads TGCGCCAGCAGCCAAGATGTCCCAGCAGCGGAATCCTACAATGAGCAGTTCTTC.

The chain joins TRBV5-1 to TRBJ2-3; the match to TRBD2 covers 9 bases. In germline, CDR1 is SGHRS, CDR2 YFSETQ. V lost 2 bases to trimming and J lost 3 bases; unmatched junction nucleotides: 4. CDR3 length: 15 residues. CDR3 amino acids: CASSFEAGGTDTQYF. In DNA form, the CDR3 reads TGCGCCAGCAGCTTTGAAGCGGGAGGTACAGATACGCAGTATTTT.

This chain uses TRBV28 with TRBJ1-1; D unclear. Trimming stripped 4 bases from V and 4 bases from J, with 16 bases between. The germline V gene has CDR1 MDHEN and CDR2 SYDVKM. The CDR3 loop spans 15 amino acids. The CDR3 DNA is TGTGCCAGCAGTTCCCCTCGAGGGAGGGTCACTGAAGCTTTCTTT. Its protein product is CASSSPRGRVTEAFF.

The rearrangement joins TRBV27 to TRBJ2-2; perhaps TRBD2 as D (5 bases). Trimming took off 5 bases at V and 4 bases at J, with 14 bases between the two ends. The germline V gene has CDR1 MNHEY and CDR2 SMNVEV (reference sequence). This CDR3 contains 15 residues. The CDR3 region has the DNA TGTGCCAGCAGTCCGGAAGCGGCCTCCACCGGGGAGCTGTTTTTT. It is translated as CASSPEAASTGELFF.

This clone has a single count. The chain uses TRBV12-5 and TRBJ1-2, with no clear D. This CDR3 comprises 15 residues. Trimming left V 3 bases short and J 2 bases short, with 13 bases between. The germline CDR1 and CDR2 sequences are LGHNT and FRNRAP. CDR3 protein: CASGFGAIPNYGYTF. The CDR3 DNA follows: TGTGCTAGTGGTTTCGGAGCCATACCGAACTATGGCTACACCTTC.

This sequence joins TRBV4-1 and TRBJ1-2; a weak D match, TRBD1 (6 bases). V was cut by 4 bases and J by 2 bases, with 14 bases left in between. The V gene's germline CDR1 is MGHRA and CDR2 YSYEKL. The CDR3 runs 15 residues. CDR3 region: CASSLEGGPNYGYTF. The CDR3 DNA reads TGCGCCAGCAGCCTAGAAGGGGGGCCCAACTATGGCTACACCTTC.

The CDR3 DNA is TGTGCCAGCAGTTTAATTTTGGCGGGAGGGCCCGCCGAGCAGTACTTC. It specifies CASSLILAGGPAEQYF. This chain uses TRBV27 with TRBJ2-7, with 9 positions matching TRBD2. V lost 2 bases, J lost 6 bases, and 11 bases stayed unmatched. Per germline, CDR1 MNHEY and CDR2 SMNVEV (reference sequence). CDR3 size: 16 residues.

This chain uses TRBV18 with TRBJ2-7, with 9 bases aligning to TRBD1. There are 15 residues in the CDR3. CDR1 is KGHSH and CDR2 is LQKENI in the germline V gene. V shed 2 bases and J 0 bases; nucleotides not matched to a gene: 2. The CDR3: CASSPETGGSYEQYF. The CDR3, as DNA: TGTGCCAGCTCACCAGAGACAGGGGGCTCCTACGAGCAGTACTTC.

The rearrangement uses TRBV19 and TRBJ2-7; 8 bases fit TRBD2. The ends lost 7 bases at V and 3 bases at J; junction bases unmatched: 8. The CDR3 is 14 amino acids. Germline CDR1 is LNHDA and CDR2 is SQIVND (reference sequence). In nucleotides, the CDR3 is TGTGCCAGTACTCCGGGACTAGGATACTACGAGCAGTACTTC. Residues: CASTPGLGYYEQYF.

This chain uses TRBV11-2 with TRBJ2-3; D possibly corresponds to TRBD1 (6 bases). The V gene lost 6 bases and the J gene lost 1 base, with 20 bases spanning the gap. The V gene's germline CDR1 is SGHAT and CDR2 FQNNGV. CDR3 length: 17 amino acids. The CDR3 loop is CASRSYGGKSGTDTQYF. CDR3 nucleotides: TGTGCCAGCAGGTCTTATGGGGGCAAGTCGGGCACAGATACGCAGTATTTT.

For this clone: The sample contains more than one DNA sequence encoding this CDR3. The rearrangement uses TRBV2 and TRBJ2-7; no reliable D call. Trimming took 3 bases from V and 2 from J, leaving 5 bases between them. Germline values: CDR1 SNHLY, CDR2 FYNNEI. The CDR3 runs to 12 residues. CDR3 sequence reads: CASSDRTYEQYF. The DNA of the CDR3 is TGTGCCAGCAGTGACAGAACCTACGAGCAGTACTTC.

As for this clone: This same CDR3 is encoded by further DNA sequences in the sample. The V call is TRBV2, the J call TRBJ2-2, with D perhaps matching TRBD1 (6 bases). This CDR3 has 14 residues. CDR1 is SNHLY and CDR2 is FYNNEI in the germline V gene. In DNA, the CDR3 is TGTGCTAGTAGGGGGACGGCTAACACCGGGGAGCTGTTTTTT. This encodes CASRGTANTGELFF.

The table lists this clone with a few counts. This sample includes further DNA sequences coding for the same CDR3. The genes are TRBV5-8 and TRBJ2-7; D is undetermined. Trimming took 1 base from V and 4 from J, leaving 0 bases between them. The CDR3 runs to 10 residues. Germline V CDR1 and CDR2: SGHTS, YDEGEE. CDR3 residues: CASSLYEQYF. Here the CDR3 DNA reads TGTGCCAGCAGCTTGTACGAGCAGTACTTC.

This chain uses TRBV7-9 with TRBJ2-5; 9 bases match TRBD2. Losses at the gene ends were 5 bases for V and 3 bases for J; bases not matched to a gene: 10. CDR1 and CDR2 (germline): SEHNR, FQNEAQ (reference sequence). The length of the CDR3 is 16 residues. CDR3 protein: CASSGGASGMEETQYF. CDR3 sequence (DNA): TGTGCCAGCAGCGGAGGGGCTAGCGGGATGGAAGAGACCCAGTACTTC.

This chain connects TRBV25-1 to TRBJ2-5, with D possibly TRBD2 on 5 matching bases. The CDR3 spans 13 residues. V lost 4 bases, J lost 5 bases, and 11 bases lay in between. Germline assignment: CDR1 MGHDK and CDR2 SYGVNS. The CDR3 coding sequence is TGTGCCAGCAGTGTGAGCGGTCGGGAGACCCAGTACTTC. Its translation is CASSVSGRETQYF.

The chain is built from TRBV10-2 and TRBJ2-1; maybe TRBD2 (5 bases). CDR1 is WSHSY and CDR2 is SAAADI in the germline V gene. The CDR3 sequence is 14 residues long. V was trimmed by 4 bases and J by 1 base, leaving 8 bases between them. CDR3 DNA: TGCGCCAGCAGTGTTGGAGGTTCCTACAATGAGCAGTTCTTC. Translated: CASSVGGSYNEQFF.

This chain connects TRBV27 to TRBJ2-7; no definite D call. The CDR3 length is 13 residues. Between the trimmed V and J ends, which lost 3 bases and 3 bases, there was a span of 9 bases. Looked up from germline, CDR1 is MNHEY and CDR2 is SMNVEV (reference sequence). In DNA form, the CDR3 reads TGTGCCAGCAGTTTTACCCCAGACTACGAGCAGTACTTC. Protein sequence: CASSFTPDYEQYF.

Concerning this clone: Other nucleotide sequences in the sample specify the same CDR3. The V call is TRBV7-9, the J call TRBJ1-4; D is unresolved. CDR1 SEHNR and CDR2 FQNEAQ come from the germline V gene (reference sequence). V was cut by 1 base and J by 8 bases, with 5 bases left in between. This CDR3 spans 12 amino acids. CDR3 region: CASSLGREKLFF. The CDR3, as DNA: TGTGCCAGCAGCTTAGGTCGAGAAAAACTGTTTTTT.

The chain uses TRBV6-5 and TRBJ2-7; 11 bases agree with TRBD2. Per germline, CDR1 MNHEY and CDR2 SVGAGI. V lost 5 bases, J lost 5 bases, and 5 bases stayed unmatched. CDR3 length: 14 amino acids. DNA for the CDR3: TGTGCCAGCAGTACTATAGCGGGAGGGGACGAGCAGTACTTC. It is translated as CASSTIAGGDEQYF.

The chain is built from TRBV2 and TRBJ2-7; D remains ambiguous. Between the trimmed V and J ends, which lost 3 bases and 1 base, there was a span of 7 bases. Germline V gene lookup returns CDR1 SNHLY and CDR2 FYNNEI. The CDR3 runs to 13 residues. The CDR3 sequence is CASSDGLSYEQYF. The CDR3 DNA is TGTGCCAGCAGTGACGGGCTTTCCTACGAGCAGTACTTC.